One TCR beta chain is described in this entry. This clonotype qualifies as large (0.1 to 1%). Its antigen has not been determined. No base quality values were provided; no much bigger clone lies one nucleotide off. This specimen comes from a study of T cell repertoires in enteric fever listed by TCRdb under 2018. Broadly, across the study: Using volunteers experimentally challenged with Salmonella Typhi or Paratyphi A, the study rebuilt the Salmonella-specific repertoire of circulating effector CD4+ T cells. Mass cytometry was used to identify circulating effector CD4+ T cells responding to Salmonella infection. T cell staining, including ex vivo staining, was performed with tetramers loaded with CdtB(105-125) peptide variants (SP110Y, ST110H). Live fluorescence barcoding was joined in the study by mass cytometry, by T cell receptor sequencing and by unbiased single-cell cloning. General conclusions and limits of the study: The accumulation of T cells that did not cross-react between serovars appeared to be driven by single amino acid variations in CdtB and PhoN, the immunodominant proteins. Cross-reactive responses against distantly related Salmonella serovars, as well as clones recognizing antigens unique to S. Typhi or S. Paratyphi A, were included among the expanded clonotypes. The study pinpointed HlyE and CdtB as immunodominant T cell antigens specific to S. Typhi and S. Paratyphi A.

The instrument given in TCRdb is Illumina MiSeq. TCRdb reprocessed the public reads (quality trimming at Q25 with fastp, clone calling with MiXCR) and kept in-frame beta chains. Rows matching on CDR3 protein sequence are summarized as one entry with the most common DNA and genes. The sample data list about 150 distinct CDR3 sequences, and roughly 29% of these were observed just once. In total, the top ten clones hold 85% to 90% of the sample. A homogeneous population of IFNgamma- and MIP-1beta-producing effector cells was described as being represented by CD38+ CCR7- CD4+ T cells. The sample taken for sequencing was CCR7- CD38+ CD4+ T cells from blood. The cell subset or site label here, explained by the study, means: effector CD4+ T cells responding to Salmonella infection (IFNgamma/MIP-1beta producing). This TCR came from a human donor with Salmonella enteric fever, either typhoid or paratyphoid (not recorded which).

The DNA reads as follows: TGTGCCAGCAGCCCCCGGGGGTATGCAGATACGCAGTATTTT. Its translation is CASSPRGYADTQYF. The sequence is built from TRBV7-2 and TRBJ2-3; a weak D assignment points to TRBD2 (6 bases agree). CDR1 and CDR2, per the germline V gene, are SGHTA and FQGNSA. V loses 5 bases of germline sequence and J loses 4 bases, and the interval between the two ends is 13 bases. The CDR3 sequence holds 14 residues, the cysteine and phenylalanine included. Just CDR3 DNA is preserved here, 42 bases in frame from base 1.